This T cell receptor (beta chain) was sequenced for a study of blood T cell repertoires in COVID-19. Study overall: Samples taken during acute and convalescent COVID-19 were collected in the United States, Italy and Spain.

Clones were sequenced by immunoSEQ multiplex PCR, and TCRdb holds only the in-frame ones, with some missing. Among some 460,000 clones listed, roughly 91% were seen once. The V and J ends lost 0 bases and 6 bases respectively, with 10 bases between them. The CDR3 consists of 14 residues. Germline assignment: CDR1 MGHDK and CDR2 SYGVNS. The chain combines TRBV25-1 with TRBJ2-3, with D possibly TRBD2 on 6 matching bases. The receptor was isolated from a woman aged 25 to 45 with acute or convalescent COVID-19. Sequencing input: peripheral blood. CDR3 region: CASSEYRGWDTQYF. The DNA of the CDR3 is TGTGCCAGCAGTGAATATCGGGGGTGGGATACGCAGTATTTT.